A single sample gave rise to the 5 T cell receptor beta chains below, sequenced in a study of T cell changes during pregnancy in multiple sclerosis. The repertoire was sequenced with immunoSEQ multiplex PCR; TCRdb's copy has only in-frame clones and lacks some. The sample holds about 41,000 clones, roughly nine tenths seen once. The sample consisted of CD4+ T cells from peripheral blood mononuclear cells, taken in the first trimester of pregnancy. The receptors shown here come from a female donor with multiple sclerosis, enrolled in a pregnancy study.

This clone appeared a single time. The V call is TRBV4-2, the J call TRBJ1-3; maybe TRBD1 (6 bases). CDR3 length: 16 residues. Trimming removed 0 bases at V and 5 bases at J, with 14 bases between. CDR1 and CDR2 (germline): LGHNA, YNFKEQ. CDR3 loop: CASSQDRTGGRNTIYF. The CDR3 DNA follows: TGTGCCAGCAGCCAAGATCGGACGGGGGGCAGAAACACCATATATTTT.

This clone was recorded only once. The V and J genes are TRBV9 and TRBJ1-4; 7 bases line up with TRBD1. The CDR3 is 16 residues long. The germline CDR1 and CDR2 sequences are SGDLS and YYNGEE. The V gene end was trimmed by 5 bases and the J gene end by 5 bases; junction bases not matched to a gene: 12. Written as DNA, the CDR3 is TGTGCCAGCAGTGGGCCTACCGGGACAGTAAATGAAAAACTGTTTTTT. Translated: CASSGPTGTVNEKLFF.

The rearrangement uses TRBV7-3 and TRBJ2-1; 7 bases align to TRBD1. V shed 5 bases, J shed 2 bases, and the junction held 6 bases outside the gene matches. CDR1 and CDR2 (germline): SGHTA, FQGTGA. The CDR3 totals 15 residues. The CDR3 is CASSLTGTPYNEQFF. The CDR3 DNA reads as TGTGCCAGCAGCCTGACAGGGACGCCCTACAATGAGCAGTTCTTC.

This chain joins TRBV9 and TRBJ2-7; TRBD1 aligns across 9 bases. CDR1 is SGDLS and CDR2 is YYNGEE in the germline V gene. This CDR3 has 17 residues. Trimming removed 4 bases from V and 6 bases from J; junction bases left unmatched: 17. CDR3 bases: TGTGCCAGCAGCCCCTATGAACAGGGGGCAGTGGATCGCGAGCAGTACTTC. Translation gives CASSPYEQGAVDREQYF.

This rearrangement joins TRBV28 to TRBJ2-5, with 7 positions matching TRBD2. Germline-derived CDR1 and CDR2 are MDHEN and SYDVKM. Losses at the gene ends were 6 bases for V and 5 bases for J; bases not matched to a gene: 12. CDR3 length equals 15 residues. For the CDR3, the DNA is TGTGCCAGCAGCCAAGGTGGGGCGGGAGTGGAGACCCAGTACTTC. Translating gives CASSQGGAGVETQYF.